The 31 T cell receptor beta chains reported below all come from one sample, sequenced in a study of CD8 T cells in Susac syndrome. Reverse transcription used about 0.45 to 1 ug RNA and random hexamers. A single record per CDR3 protein comes from TCRdb applying MiXCR to the immunoSEQ multiplex PCR reads. There are a few hundred thousand distinct CDR3 sequences in the sample; 89% occur only once, and 0.18% lies in the top ten. The specimen was CD8+ T cells from PBMCs. These TCRs come from a human donor with multiple sclerosis.

This chain uses TRBV19 with TRBJ2-7; no clear D. The germline V and J ends were trimmed by 3 bases and 6 bases, with 9 bases remaining between them. CDR3 size: 12 residues. Germline V CDR1 and CDR2: LNHDA, SQIVND (reference sequence). CDR3 loop: CASSMGTSEQYF. The DNA for the CDR3 is TGTGCCAGTAGTATGGGTACAAGCGAGCAGTACTTC.

This clonotype was seen a few times. The V gene is TRBV6-5, the J gene TRBJ2-7; possibly TRBD1 for D (6 bases). The CDR3 spans 11 residues. V dropped 3 bases and J dropped 7 bases, with 7 bases sitting between them. CDR1 MNHEY and CDR2 SVGAGI come from the germline V gene. The CDR3 nucleotides read TGTGCCAGCAGTTATGACAGGGAGCAGTACTTC. Translating it yields CASSYDREQYF.

The chain links TRBV2 to TRBJ1-4; the D is unclear. V was cut by 7 bases and J by 5 bases, with 23 bases left in between. The CDR3 length is 17 residues. CDR1 and CDR2 from the germline V gene are SNHLY and FYNNEI. The CDR3 region is CASIPDGSPGMNEKLFF. In nucleotides, the CDR3 is TGTGCCAGCATCCCCGATGGGTCCCCCGGAATGAATGAAAAACTGTTTTTT.

This clonotype was counted a single time. This chain uses TRBV4-3 with TRBJ2-1; D is unclear. CDR3 size: 14 residues. Germline V CDR1 and CDR2: LGHNA, YSLEER. Deletions cut 4 bases from V and 4 bases from J, with 11 bases between. CDR3 sequence: CASSLGHLYNEQFF. CDR3 in DNA: TGCGCCAGCAGCCTCGGGCACCTATACAATGAGCAGTTCTTC.

The chain couples TRBV27 to TRBJ1-4; the D is unclear. Germline CDR1 reads MNHEY; CDR2 reads SMNVEV (reference sequence). There are 15 residues in the CDR3. The V and J ends lost 4 bases and 2 bases respectively, with 11 bases between them. CDR3 sequence: CASSWGGPTNEKLFF. The CDR3 bases are TGTGCCAGCAGTTGGGGAGGTCCGACTAATGAAAAACTGTTTTTT.

This clonotype has a handful of counts. This chain joins TRBV29-1 and TRBJ2-7; 12 positions agree with TRBD2. The length of the CDR3 is 16 residues. Germline assignment: CDR1 SQVTM and CDR2 ANQGSEA. The V gene end was trimmed by 0 bases and the J gene end by 3 bases; junction bases not matched to a gene: 6. CDR3 in DNA: TGCAGCGTTGAAGATAGGGAGACTAGCGGGAGCTACGAGCAGTACTTC. It is translated as CSVEDRETSGSYEQYF.

The chain joins TRBV7-9 to TRBJ2-7; either TRBD1 or TRBD2 may fit D (7 bases each). Trimming took off 6 bases at V and 6 bases at J, with 18 bases between the two ends. Germline CDR1 and CDR2: SEHNR and FQNEAQ (reference sequence). This CDR3 is built from 14 residues. CDR3 bases: TGTGCCAGCAGTACAGGGGAGGGATTCGCCGAGCAGTACTTC. Amino acids: CASSTGEGFAEQYF.

The chain links TRBV24-1 to TRBJ1-3; TRBD1 is a possible D gene (5 bases). V lost 3 bases to trimming and J lost 2 bases, with 13 bases between them. In germline, CDR1 is KGHDR, CDR2 SFDVKD. The CDR3 length is 16 residues. The CDR3 nucleotides are TGTGCCACCAGTGATCCCCGTAGGGGTCCTGGAAACACCATATATTTT. Its translation is CATSDPRRGPGNTIYF.

The V and J genes are TRBV4-2 and TRBJ2-3; a weak D match, TRBD2 (5 bases). Trimming cost V 3 bases and J 4 bases, with 11 bases left between them. The CDR3 sequence is 14 residues long. CDR1 and CDR2 (germline): LGHNA, YNFKEQ. For the CDR3, the DNA is TGTGCCAGCAGCCAGGAGAATAGCGCAGATACGCAGTATTTT. It encodes CASSQENSADTQYF.

The gene calls are TRBV13 and TRBJ2-1, with D uncertain. This CDR3 has 12 amino acids. The V and J ends lost 3 bases and 7 bases respectively, with 7 bases between them. The germline CDR1 and CDR2 sequences are PRHDT and FYEKMQ (reference sequence). This CDR3 is CASSLRPNEQFF. The CDR3 region has the DNA TGTGCCAGCAGCTTGAGGCCGAATGAGCAGTTCTTC. Variable domain in full (rest from reference TRBV13 and TRBJ2-1): AAGVIQSPRHLIKEKRETATLKCYPIPRHDTVYWYQQGPGQDPQFLISFYEKMQSDKGSIPDRFSAQQFSDYHSELNMSSLELGDSALYFCASSLRPNEQFFGPGTRLTVL.

V usage is TRBV4-2 and J usage is TRBJ2-2; D is possibly TRBD2 (7 bases). Germline CDR1 and CDR2: LGHNA and YNFKEQ. This CDR3 region has 16 residues. Trimming shortened V by 0 bases and J by 3 bases, and 11 bases separated the two germline ends. CDR3 region: CASSQELGGDTGELFF. For the CDR3, the DNA is TGTGCCAGCAGCCAAGAGTTAGGGGGGGACACCGGGGAGCTGTTTTTT.

This clonotype was recorded once. Since the CDR3 does not end with the conserved phenylalanine or tryptophan, this likely comes from a read error. It is unclear where the CDR3 begins or ends on the DNA, so no DNA is shown, and the CDR3 is as TCRdb lists it. This chain connects TRBV6-6 to TRBJ2-1; no check of the table's D call, TRBD2, against the DNA was made. Looked up from germline, CDR1 is MNHNY and CDR2 is SVGAGI (reference sequence). The CDR3 spans 13 residues, counting both ends. CDR3 sequence reads: CASRGRASGNLSI.

For the CDR3, the DNA is TGTGCCTGGAAAAGAGGGAATCAGCCCCAGCATTTT. Its translation is CAWKRGNQPQHF. J is TRBJ1-5 and V is TRBV30; D gene unclear. The CDR3 spans 12 residues. V dropped 4 bases and J dropped 4 bases, with 8 bases sitting between them. From germline, CDR1 is GTSNPN and CDR2 SVGIG (reference sequence).

The chain is built from TRBV28 and TRBJ2-2, with D tentatively TRBD1 (5 bases). Trimming removed 5 bases at V and 5 bases at J, with 18 bases between. The CDR3 contains 16 residues. Germline assignment: CDR1 MDHEN and CDR2 SYDVKM. CDR3 in amino acids: CASSEIRDLWTGELFF. DNA of the CDR3: TGTGCCAGCAGTGAGATCAGGGATTTGTGGACCGGGGAGCTGTTTTTT.

The V call is TRBV30, the J call TRBJ2-3; D may match TRBD1 or TRBD2 (5 bases each). This CDR3 contains 16 residues. Germline CDR1 is GTSNPN and CDR2 is SVGIG (reference sequence). Trimming removed 0 bases from V and 5 bases from J, with 18 bases in between. The CDR3 spells CAWSVLVGGGQDTQYF. The CDR3 bases are TGTGCCTGGAGTGTACTAGTTGGGGGTGGGCAAGATACGCAGTATTTT.

This chain links TRBV10-3 with TRBJ2-5, with D perhaps matching TRBD2 (6 bases). This CDR3 is 14 amino acids long. Trimming stripped 11 bases from V and 2 bases from J, with 18 bases between. In germline, CDR1 is ENHRY, CDR2 SYGVKD. In DNA, the CDR3 is TGTGCCCTCACTTTGGGGGGAACTCAAGAGACCCAGTACTTC. Translation: CALTLGGTQETQYF.

The chain joins TRBV28 to TRBJ2-5; 7 bases agree with TRBD1. V was pared by 8 bases and J by 2 bases, with 8 bases of the junction left unmatched. The CDR3 is 14 residues long. Germline CDR1 and CDR2: MDHEN and SYDVKM. Written as DNA, the CDR3 is TGTGCCAGCGGGGGACAGCGCTTTCAAGAGACCCAGTACTTC. It translates to CASGGQRFQETQYF.

The chain links TRBV7-9 to TRBJ2-4, with 8 bases that match TRBD2. The CDR3 is 13 residues long. The germline gives CDR1 SEHNR, CDR2 FQNEAQ (reference sequence). J gave up 15 bases and V 6 bases, and 13 bases lay outside the gene matches. The CDR3 protein is CASRNGVAGFAYF. The DNA of the CDR3 is TGTGCCAGCAGGAATGGGGTAGCGGGGTTTGCGTACTTC.

This clonotype was picked up one time. The rearrangement uses TRBV20-1 and TRBJ1-1; D gene uncertain. Per the germline V gene, CDR1 is DFQATT and CDR2 is SNEGSKA (reference sequence). The CDR3 runs 14 residues. Between the trimmed V and J ends, which lost 3 bases and 1 base, there was a span of 12 bases. This CDR3 is CSASTGEGNTEAFF. CDR3 DNA: TGCAGTGCTAGTACCGGGGAGGGGAACACTGAAGCTTTCTTT.

V usage is TRBV12-3 or TRBV12-4 and J usage is TRBJ2-1; 11 bases agree with TRBD2. The CDR3 sequence is 14 residues long. Trimming at V came to 6 bases and at J to 4 bases, leaving 2 bases not matched to a gene. CDR3 nucleotides: TGTGCCAGCAGACTAGCGGGGGATTACAATGAGCAGTTCTTC. Translation: CASRLAGDYNEQFF.

The chain carries TRBV2 and TRBJ1-1, with D tentatively TRBD1 (5 bases). Trimming left V 6 bases short and J 3 bases short, with 14 bases between. Germline CDR1 SNHLY, CDR2 FYNNEI. CDR3 length: 14 amino acids. CDR3 in amino acids: CASSSGAGYTEAFF. The CDR3 coding sequence is TGTGCCAGCAGCAGTGGGGCCGGATACACTGAAGCTTTCTTT.

The J gene is TRBJ2-7, the V gene TRBV27; no firm D call. V was cut by 7 bases and J by 0 bases, with 25 bases left in between. The germline V gene has CDR1 MNHEY and CDR2 SMNVEV (reference sequence). This CDR3 region has 18 residues. CDR3 loop: CASTPFRRPFLSSYEQYF. The CDR3 DNA follows: TGTGCCAGCACCCCGTTCCGACGGCCATTCCTCAGCTCCTACGAGCAGTACTTC.

This chain links TRBV30 with TRBJ1-1; D possibly corresponds to TRBD1 (5 bases). Germline V gene data show CDR1 as GTSNPN and CDR2 as SVGIG (reference sequence). This CDR3 comprises 16 residues. V lost 4 bases and J lost 3, with 21 bases in between. CDR3 region: CAWTDLGVRGYTEAFF. CDR3 nucleotide sequence: TGTGCCTGGACGGACCTAGGGGTTAGAGGGTACACTGAAGCTTTCTTT.

The J gene is TRBJ2-6, the V gene TRBV2; maybe TRBD1 (6 bases). This CDR3 spans 13 amino acids. Looked up from germline, CDR1 is SNHLY and CDR2 is FYNNEI. The ends were cut back, 10 bases at V and 3 bases at J, with 10 bases in the middle. The CDR3 is CATTGFGANVLTF. In DNA, the CDR3 is TGTGCCACCACAGGGTTTGGGGCCAACGTCCTGACTTTC. Using reference TRBV2 and TRBJ2-6 for the parts outside the CDR3, the full variable domain is EPEVTQTPSHQVTQMGQEVILRCVPISNHLYFYWYRQILGQKVEFLVSFYNNEISEKSEIFDDQFSVERPDGSNFTLKIRSTKLEDSAMYFCATTGFGANVLTFGAGSRLTVL.

The chain has TRBV15 and TRBJ2-7; D unclear. The CDR3 has 16 residues. Deletions cut 0 bases from V and 5 bases from J, with 17 bases between. Germline V gene sequence: CDR1 LNHNV, CDR2 YYDKDF (reference sequence). CDR3 coding DNA: TGTGCCACCAGCAGAGATTTCGGTATATCACCGGACGAGCAGTACTTC. This gives the protein CATSRDFGISPDEQYF.

The J gene is TRBJ1-5, the V gene TRBV7-9; no clear D. The CDR3 is made up of 16 amino acids. The ends were cut back, 0 bases at V and 0 bases at J, with 9 bases in the middle. CDR1 is SEHNR, CDR2 FQNEAQ, per germline (reference sequence). DNA of the CDR3: TGTGCCAGCAGCTTAGCGCTCAGACTTAGCAATCAGCCCCAGCATTTT. Residues: CASSLALRLSNQPQHF.

V is TRBV27 and J is TRBJ2-3, with D possibly being TRBD2 (6 bases). V was cut by 8 bases and J by 2 bases, with 20 bases left in between. CDR3 length equals 16 residues. Per germline, CDR1 MNHEY and CDR2 SMNVEV (reference sequence). The CDR3 is CASHQLGGPHTDTQYF. CDR3 bases: TGTGCCAGCCATCAACTTGGAGGGCCCCACACAGATACGCAGTATTTT.

This chain joins TRBV29-1 and TRBJ2-1, with D hard to call. This CDR3 spans 13 amino acids. Germline V gene data show CDR1 as SQVTM and CDR2 as ANQGSEA. The V end lost 5 bases, the J end lost 11 bases, and 19 bases lay between the germline ends. The CDR3 DNA is TGCAGCGTTCCTTCCTCCGAGGAGATAAAGCAGTTCTTC. This translates into CSVPSSEEIKQFF.

The chain joins TRBV4-1 to TRBJ1-5; no firm D call. Trimming left V 1 base short and J 1 base short, with 8 bases between. Germline CDR1 and CDR2: MGHRA and YSYEKL. This CDR3 comprises 15 residues. The CDR3 nucleotides are TGCGCCAGCAGCCAAGCTCAGCTCAGCAATCAGCCCCAGCATTTT. Amino acids: CASSQAQLSNQPQHF.

The rearrangement joins TRBV6-5 to TRBJ1-5, with D hard to call. Trimming left V 2 bases short and J 9 bases short, with 17 bases between. Germline V gene lookup returns CDR1 MNHEY and CDR2 SVGAGI. CDR3 length equals 15 residues. The CDR3 reads CASSYVEQRLGPQHF. CDR3 nucleotide sequence: TGTGCCAGCAGTTACGTAGAACAGCGGCTCGGGCCCCAGCATTTT.

The genes are TRBV15 and TRBJ1-2; the D gene is possibly TRBD1 (6 bases). Germline CDR1 is LNHNV and CDR2 is YYDKDF (reference sequence). The CDR3 is 15 amino acids. Trimming removed 1 base from V and 2 bases from J, with 11 bases in between. CDR3 bases: TGTGCCACCAGCAGAGTGGGGGCGCAGAACTATGGCTACACCTTC. Amino acids: CATSRVGAQNYGYTF.